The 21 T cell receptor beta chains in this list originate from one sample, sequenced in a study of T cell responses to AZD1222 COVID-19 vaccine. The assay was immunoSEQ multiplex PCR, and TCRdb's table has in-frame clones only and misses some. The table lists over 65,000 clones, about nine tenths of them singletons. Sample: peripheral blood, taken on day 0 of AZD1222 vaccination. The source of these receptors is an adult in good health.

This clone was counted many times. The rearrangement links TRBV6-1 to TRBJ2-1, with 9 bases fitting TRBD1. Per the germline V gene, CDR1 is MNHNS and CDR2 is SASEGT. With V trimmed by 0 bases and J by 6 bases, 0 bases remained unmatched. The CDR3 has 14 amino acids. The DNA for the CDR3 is TGTGCCAGCAGTGAAGCGACAGGGGGCAATGAGCAGTTCTTC. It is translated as CASSEATGGNEQFF.

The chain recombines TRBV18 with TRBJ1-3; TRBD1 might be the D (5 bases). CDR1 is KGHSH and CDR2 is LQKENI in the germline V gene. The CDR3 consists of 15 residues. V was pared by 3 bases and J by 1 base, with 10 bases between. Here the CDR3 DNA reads TGTGCCAGCTCACCCGGGACGCCTTCTGGAAACACCATATATTTT. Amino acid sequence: CASSPGTPSGNTIYF.

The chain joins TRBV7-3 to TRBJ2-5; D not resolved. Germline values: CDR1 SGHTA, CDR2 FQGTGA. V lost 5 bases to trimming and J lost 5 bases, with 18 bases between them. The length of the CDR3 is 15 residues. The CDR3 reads CASSPLHSPRETQYF. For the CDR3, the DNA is TGTGCCAGCAGCCCCCTCCACAGCCCTCGCGAGACCCAGTACTTC.

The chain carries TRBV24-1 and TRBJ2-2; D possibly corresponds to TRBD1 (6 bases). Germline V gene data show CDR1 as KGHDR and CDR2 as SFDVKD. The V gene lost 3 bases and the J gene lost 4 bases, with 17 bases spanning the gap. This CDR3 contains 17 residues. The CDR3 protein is CATSDPRDISGTGELFF. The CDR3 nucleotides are TGTGCCACCAGTGATCCCAGGGACATCTCCGGCACCGGGGAGCTGTTTTTT.

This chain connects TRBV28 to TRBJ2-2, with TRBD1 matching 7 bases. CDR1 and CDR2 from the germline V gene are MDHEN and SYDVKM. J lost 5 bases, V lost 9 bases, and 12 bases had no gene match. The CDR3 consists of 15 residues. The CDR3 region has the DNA TGTGCCAGTAGACGACAGGGCATCGGGACCGGGGAGCTGTTTTTT. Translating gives CASRRQGIGTGELFF.

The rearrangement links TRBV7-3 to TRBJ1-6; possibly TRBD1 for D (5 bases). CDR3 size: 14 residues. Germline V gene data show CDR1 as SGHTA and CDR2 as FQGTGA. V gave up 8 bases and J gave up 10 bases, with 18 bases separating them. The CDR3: CASSQGKVYSPLHF. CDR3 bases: TGTGCCAGCTCGCAGGGAAAAGTATACTCACCCCTCCACTTT.

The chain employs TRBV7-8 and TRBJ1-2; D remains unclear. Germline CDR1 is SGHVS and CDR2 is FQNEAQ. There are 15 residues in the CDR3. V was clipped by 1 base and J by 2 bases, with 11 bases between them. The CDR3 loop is CASSLGRTDNYGYTF. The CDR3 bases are TGTGCCAGCAGCTTAGGTCGGACCGACAACTATGGCTACACCTTC.

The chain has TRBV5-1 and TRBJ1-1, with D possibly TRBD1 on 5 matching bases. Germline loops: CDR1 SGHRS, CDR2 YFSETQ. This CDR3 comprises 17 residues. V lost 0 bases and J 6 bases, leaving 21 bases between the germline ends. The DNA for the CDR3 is TGCGCCAGCAGCTTGGCCCCGTTCGGCACGGGAGGGGCTGAAGCTTTCTTT. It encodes CASSLAPFGTGGAEAFF.

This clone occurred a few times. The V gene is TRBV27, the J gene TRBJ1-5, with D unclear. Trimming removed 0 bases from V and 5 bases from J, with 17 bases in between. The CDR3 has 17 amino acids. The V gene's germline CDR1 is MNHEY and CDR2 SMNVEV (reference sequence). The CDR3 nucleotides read TGTGCCAGCAGTTTATCCCCTTCGATTAATGTACATCAGCCCCAGCATTTT. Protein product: CASSLSPSINVHQPQHF.

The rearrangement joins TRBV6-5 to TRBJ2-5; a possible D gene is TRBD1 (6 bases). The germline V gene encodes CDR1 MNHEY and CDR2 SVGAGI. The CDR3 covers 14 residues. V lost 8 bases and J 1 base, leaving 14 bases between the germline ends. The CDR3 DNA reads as TGTGCCAGCTCCCACGTGGGGGCCCAAGAGACCCAGTACTTC. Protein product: CASSHVGAQETQYF.

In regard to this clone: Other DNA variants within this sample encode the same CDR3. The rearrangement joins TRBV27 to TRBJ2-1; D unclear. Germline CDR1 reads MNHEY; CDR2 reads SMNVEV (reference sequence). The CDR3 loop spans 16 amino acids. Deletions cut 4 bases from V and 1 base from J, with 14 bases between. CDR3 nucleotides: TGTGCCAGCAGTTCACCCGCTGGACGGTCCTACAATGAGCAGTTCTTC. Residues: CASSSPAGRSYNEQFF.

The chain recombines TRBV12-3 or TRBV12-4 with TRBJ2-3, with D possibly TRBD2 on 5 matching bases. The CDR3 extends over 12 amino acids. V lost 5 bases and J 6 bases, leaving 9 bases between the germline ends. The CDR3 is CASSPGLDTQYF. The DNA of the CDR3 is TGTGCCAGCAGTCCCGGACTGGATACGCAGTATTTT.

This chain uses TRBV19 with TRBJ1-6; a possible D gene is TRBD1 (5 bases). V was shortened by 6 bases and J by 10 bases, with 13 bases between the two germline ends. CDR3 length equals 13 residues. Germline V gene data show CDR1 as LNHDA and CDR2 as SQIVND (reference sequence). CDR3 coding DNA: TGTGCCAGTAGAGACAGCTACGACTCACCCCTCCACTTT. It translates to CASRDSYDSPLHF.

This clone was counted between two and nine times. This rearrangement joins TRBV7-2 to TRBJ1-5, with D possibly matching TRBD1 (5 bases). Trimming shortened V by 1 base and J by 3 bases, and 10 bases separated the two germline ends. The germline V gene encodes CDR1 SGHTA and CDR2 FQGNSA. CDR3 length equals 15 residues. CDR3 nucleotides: TGTGCCAGCAGCTTAGGGGGGGTCCTCAATCAGCCCCAGCATTTT. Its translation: CASSLGGVLNQPQHF.

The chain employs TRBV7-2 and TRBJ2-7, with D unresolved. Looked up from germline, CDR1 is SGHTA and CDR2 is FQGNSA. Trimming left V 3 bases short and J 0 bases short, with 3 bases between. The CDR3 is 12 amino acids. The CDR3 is CASSFTSYEQYF. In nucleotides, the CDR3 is TGTGCCAGCAGCTTCACCTCCTACGAGCAGTACTTC.

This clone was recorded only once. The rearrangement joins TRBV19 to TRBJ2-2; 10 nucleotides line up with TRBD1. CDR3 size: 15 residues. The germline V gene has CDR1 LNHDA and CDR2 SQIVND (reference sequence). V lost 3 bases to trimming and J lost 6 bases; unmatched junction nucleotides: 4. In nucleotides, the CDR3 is TGTGCCAGTAGTATTTGGACAGGGGGAGCCGGGGAGCTGTTTTTT. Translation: CASSIWTGGAGELFF. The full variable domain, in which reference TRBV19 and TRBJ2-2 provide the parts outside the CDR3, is DGGITQSPKYLFRKEGQNVTLSCEQNLNHDAMYWYRQDPGQGLRLIYYSQIVNDFQKGDIAEGYSVSREKKESFPLTVTSAQKNPTAFYLCASSIWTGGAGELFFGEGSRLTVL.

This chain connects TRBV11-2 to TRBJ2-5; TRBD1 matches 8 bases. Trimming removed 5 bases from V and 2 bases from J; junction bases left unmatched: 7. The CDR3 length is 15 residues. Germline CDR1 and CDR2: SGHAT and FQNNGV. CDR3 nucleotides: TGTGCCAGCAGCGCTCGACAGGGGAAACAAGAGACCCAGTACTTC. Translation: CASSARQGKQETQYF.

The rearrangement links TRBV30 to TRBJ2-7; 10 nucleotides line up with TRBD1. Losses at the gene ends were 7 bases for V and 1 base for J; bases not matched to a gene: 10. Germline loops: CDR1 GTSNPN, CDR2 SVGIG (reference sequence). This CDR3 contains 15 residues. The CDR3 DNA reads TGTGCCTACCTATCTCGGACAGGGGGATCCTACGAGCAGTACTTC. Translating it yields CAYLSRTGGSYEQYF.

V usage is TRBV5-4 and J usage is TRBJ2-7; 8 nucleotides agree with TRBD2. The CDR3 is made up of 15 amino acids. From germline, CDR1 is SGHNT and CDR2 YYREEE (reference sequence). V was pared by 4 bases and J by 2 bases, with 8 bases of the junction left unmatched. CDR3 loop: CASSPREGNTYEQYF. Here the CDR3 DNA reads TGTGCCAGCAGCCCCCGGGAGGGTAACACCTACGAGCAGTACTTC.

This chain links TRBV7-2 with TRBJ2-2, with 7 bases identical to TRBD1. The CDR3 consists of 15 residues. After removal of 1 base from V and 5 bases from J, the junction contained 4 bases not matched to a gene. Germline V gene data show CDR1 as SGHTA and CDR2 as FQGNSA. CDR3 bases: TGTGCCAGCAGCTTAGGGGGACAGCAAACCGGGGAGCTGTTTTTT. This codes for CASSLGGQQTGELFF.

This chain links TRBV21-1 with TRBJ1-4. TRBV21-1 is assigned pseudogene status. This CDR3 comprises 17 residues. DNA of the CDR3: TGTGCCAGCAGCGTCCCCGGGACGGAGGTCCTCAATGAAAAACTGTTTTTT. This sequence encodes CASSVPGTEVLNEKLFF.